This T cell receptor (beta chain) was sequenced in a study of blood T cell repertoires in COVID-19. CDR3 length equals 13 residues. The V gene lost 5 bases and the J gene lost 11 bases, with 18 bases spanning the gap. Germline CDR1 is SGHTA and CDR2 is FQGNSA. Profiling relied on immunoSEQ multiplex PCR, and the TCRdb table lists in-frame clones only, not all of them. The table includes approximately 190,000 clones, approximately 90% detected once. V and J are TRBV7-2 and TRBJ1-1; TRBD1 is a possible D gene (5 bases). The TCR originated in a man aged 35-49 years with active or convalescent COVID-19. Sequencing used peripheral blood. The CDR3 bases are TGTGCCAGCAGCATTGATTGGGGGGGGGACGCTTTCTTT. It specifies CASSIDWGGDAFF. The full variable domain, in which reference TRBV7-2 and TRBJ1-1 provide the parts outside the CDR3, is GAGVSQSPSNKVTEKGKDVELRCDPISGHTALYWYRQSLGQGLEFLIYFQGNSAPDKSGLPSDRFSAERTGGSVSTLTIQRTQQEDSAVYLCASSIDWGGDAFFGQGTRLTVV.